This T cell receptor (beta chain) was obtained from a study of OX40 agonist ivuxolimab in advanced cancers. Overall study: The patients' treatment was ivuxolimab, an agonistic anti-OX40 (CD134) antibody.

Germline CDR1 is SGHRS and CDR2 is YFSETQ. The CDR3 spans 14 residues. V lost 1 base to trimming and J lost 4 bases, with 9 bases between them. Assay: immunoSEQ multiplex PCR; the TCRdb copy retains only in-frame clones and omits some. The repertoire holds roughly 60,000 clones, with around four fifths as singletons. V and J are TRBV5-1 and TRBJ1-5; the D gene is possibly TRBD1 (5 bases). The sequencing used CD4+ or CD8+ T cells sorted from blood, collected in a trial of the OX40 agonist ivuxolimab. The sequence derives from an adult with an advanced solid tumor such as melanoma, head and neck, liver or kidney cancer. CDR3 sequence (DNA): TGCGCCAGCAGCTTGTATGGGGGGAATCAGCCCCAGCATTTT. This codes for CASSLYGGNQPQHF.